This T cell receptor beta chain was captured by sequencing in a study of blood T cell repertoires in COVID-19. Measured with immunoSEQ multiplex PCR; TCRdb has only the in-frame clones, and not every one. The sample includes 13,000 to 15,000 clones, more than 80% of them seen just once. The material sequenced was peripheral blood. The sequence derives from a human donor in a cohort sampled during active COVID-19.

CDR3 in amino acids: CASSLTSGGTDTQYF. The DNA of the CDR3 is TGCGCCAGCAGCTTGACTAGCGGGGGTACAGATACGCAGTATTTT. V usage is TRBV5-1 and J usage is TRBJ2-3, with TRBD2 identical over 11 bases. V lost 1 base, J lost 3 bases, and 1 base stayed unmatched. Germline assignment: CDR1 SGHRS and CDR2 YFSETQ. The CDR3 extends over 15 amino acids.